This T cell receptor beta chain was observed in a study of EBV T-cell therapy then PD-1 blockade in nasopharyngeal carcinoma. Treatment described: AdE1-LMPpoly-expanded autologous EBV-specific T-cell therapy followed by anti-PD-1 nivolumab. This clone has a single count. Its antigen remains unidentified. CDR1 and CDR2 from the germline V gene are SGHNT and YYREEE (reference sequence). The CDR3 covers 14 residues. Trimming removed 2 bases at V and 4 bases at J, with 9 bases between. Assay used: immunoSEQ multiplex PCR; TCRdb lists only in-frame clones, some missing. The profile shows 15,000 or so clones, approximately 81% of them singletons.

V is TRBV5-4 and J is TRBJ2-2; D remains unclear. The sequenced sample was CD8+ T cells from blood, obtained around day 100 from a patient whose treatment included autologous EBV-specific T cells and nivolumab. The clonotype originates from a man aged 40-49 years with nasopharyngeal carcinoma. CDR3 amino acids: CASSLKPFTGELFF. CDR3 DNA: TGTGCCAGCAGCTTAAAACCGTTCACCGGGGAGCTGTTTTTT.